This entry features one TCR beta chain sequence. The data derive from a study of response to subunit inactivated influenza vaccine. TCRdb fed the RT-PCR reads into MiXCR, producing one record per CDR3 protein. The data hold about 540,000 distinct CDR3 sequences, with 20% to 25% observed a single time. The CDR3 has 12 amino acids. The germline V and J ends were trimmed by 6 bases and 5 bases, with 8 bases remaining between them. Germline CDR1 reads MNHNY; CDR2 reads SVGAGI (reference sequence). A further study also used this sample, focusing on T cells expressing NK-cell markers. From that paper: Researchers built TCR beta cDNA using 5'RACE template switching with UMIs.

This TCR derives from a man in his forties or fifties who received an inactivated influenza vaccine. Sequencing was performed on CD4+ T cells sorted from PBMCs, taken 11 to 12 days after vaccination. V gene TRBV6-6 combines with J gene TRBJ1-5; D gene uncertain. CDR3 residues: CASSPLDQPQHF. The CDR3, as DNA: TGTGCCAGCAGCCCCCTGGATCAGCCCCAGCATTTT.